This TCR beta chain was found in a study of radiotherapy plus CTLA-4 blockade in lung cancer. Turning to the study itself: Across the patients, objective responses occurred in 18%, and disease control in roughly 30%.

Points from the study as a whole: Reports state that early shifts in blood T cell clones, with interferon-beta, best predicted response.

Concerning this clone: Its antigen is currently unknown.

Data came from immunoSEQ multiplex PCR; TCRdb stores just in-frame clones and leaves some out. Here the sample spans 45,000 to 60,000 clones, approximately 78% being singletons. The CDR3 totals 15 residues. The V gene's germline CDR1 is SGHRS and CDR2 YFSETQ. Trimming removed 4 bases from V and 1 base from J, with 14 bases in between. Focal radiation plus CTLA-4 blockade with ipilimumab was administered to patients who had chemo-refractory metastatic non-small-cell lung cancer. The sample in question was peripheral blood, obtained from a patient treated with radiotherapy plus ipilimumab. The receptor comes from a human donor with non-small cell lung cancer who had stable disease on radiotherapy plus ipilimumab. This chain connects TRBV5-1 to TRBJ1-1, with D tentatively TRBD1 (5 bases). CDR3 sequence reads: CASSRGDLGNTEAFF. CDR3 in DNA: TGCGCCAGCAGCCGCGGGGACCTGGGGAACACTGAAGCTTTCTTT.